The 9 T cell receptor beta chains given below trace back to one sample, sequenced in a study of T cells in Graves' hyperthyroidism and ophthalmopathy. TCR beta CDR3 sequences were amplified from RNA transcripts. HTBI primers were used for first-round RT-PCR of the TCR CDR3. One entry per CDR3 protein, called by TCRdb with MiXCR from the multiplex PCR reads. The repertoire includes fewer than 650,000 distinct CDR3 sequences, about 15% of them detected once, and roughly 5.7% sits in the top ten. Sequenced input: blood. All receptors come from a woman in her twenties or thirties with Graves' hyperthyroidism that later progressed to Graves' ophthalmopathy.

This clonotype was picked up a small number of times. The chain uses TRBV7-9 and TRBJ2-3; either TRBD1 or TRBD2 may fit D (5 bases each). The CDR3 loop spans 15 amino acids. Trimming pared 3 bases from V and 3 bases from J, leaving 13 bases between. Per germline, CDR1 SEHNR and CDR2 FQNEAQ (reference sequence). In DNA form, the CDR3 reads TGTGCCAGCAGCTTTTCGGGGACCCAAACAGATACGCAGTATTTT. Translated, it gives CASSFSGTQTDTQYF.

CDR3 DNA: TGTGCCACCAGCAGAGATCGGGCGTCTAATGAGCAGTTCTTC. It yields the protein CATSRDRASNEQFF. V and J are TRBV15 and TRBJ2-1; no firm D call. Germline-derived CDR1 and CDR2 are LNHNV and YYDKDF (reference sequence). The V end lost 0 bases, the J end lost 7 bases, and 10 bases lay between the germline ends. This CDR3 comprises 14 residues.

This clonotype was detected many times. The chain recombines TRBV6-2 or TRBV6-3 with TRBJ2-3; unclear D gene. V shed 6 bases and J shed 1 base, with 11 bases lying between them. This CDR3 is built from 14 residues. Germline assignment: CDR1 MNHEY and CDR2 SVGEGT. The CDR3 DNA reads as TGTGCCAGCAGGGCATTTCAGGGCACAGATACGCAGTATTTT. This sequence encodes CASRAFQGTDTQYF.

Only a few counts were recorded for this clonotype. One junction end does not reproduce the germline sequence, and a read error may be involved. The rearrangement joins TRBV15 to TRBJ2-1; the match to TRBD2 covers 11 bases. CDR3 length equals 18 residues. Germline-derived CDR1 and CDR2 are LNHNV and YYDKDF (reference sequence). The CDR3 coding sequence is TGTGCCAGCAGCCCTATAGCGGGAGGGCCCCCCGGCGGCTATGAGCAGTTCTTC. This translates into CASSPIAGGPPGGYEQFF.

The CDR3 protein is CASPEVSGANVLTF. The DNA for the CDR3 is TGTGCCAGCCCTGAGGTCTCTGGGGCCAACGTCCTGACTTTC. The chain employs TRBV11-2 and TRBJ2-6; D not certain. Trimming shortened V by 8 bases and J by 0 bases, and 8 bases separated the two germline ends. Germline assignment: CDR1 SGHAT and CDR2 FQNNGV. The CDR3 is made up of 14 amino acids.

This clonotype was counted ten times or more. The genes are TRBV13 and TRBJ2-3; tentative D call: TRBD2 (5 bases). CDR1 is PRHDT, CDR2 FYEKMQ, per germline (reference sequence). This CDR3 comprises 16 residues. The V end lost 3 bases, the J end lost 0 bases, and 13 bases lay between the germline ends. The CDR3 bases are TGTGCCAGCAGCTTTAGAGTAGCGACAAGCACAGATACGCAGTATTTT. Residues: CASSFRVATSTDTQYF.

V usage is TRBV11-1 and J usage is TRBJ2-7; D uncertain. In germline, CDR1 is SGHAT, CDR2 FQDESV (reference sequence). The CDR3 length is 13 residues. The V and J ends lost 3 bases and 5 bases respectively, with 11 bases between them. The CDR3 nucleotides read TGTGCCAGCAGCTTGACCACGACAAACGAGCAGTACTTC. Translated: CASSLTTTNEQYF.

This clonotype was counted ten times or more. The gene calls are TRBV12-3 or TRBV12-4 and TRBJ2-7; D is undetermined. Deletions cut 5 bases from V and 5 bases from J, with 13 bases between. The CDR3 runs 13 residues. The CDR3 sequence is CASSLLDGHEQYF. The CDR3 DNA sequence: TGTGCCAGCAGTCTATTGGACGGTCACGAGCAGTACTTC.

V is TRBV19 and J is TRBJ2-7; D perhaps matches TRBD1 (5 bases). CDR3 length: 14 amino acids. V lost 5 bases and J 2 bases, leaving 13 bases between the germline ends. The V gene's germline CDR1 is LNHDA and CDR2 SQIVND (reference sequence). CDR3 loop: CASSFRTPPYEQYF. Here the CDR3 DNA reads TGTGCCAGTAGTTTCCGGACACCGCCCTACGAGCAGTACTTC.